A selection of T cell receptor beta chains follows, all from one sample in a study of blood T cells in healthy people across ages. TCRdb reprocessed the 5' RACE reads with MiXCR, giving one entry per CDR3 protein. Here the sample spans approximately 800,000 distinct CDR3 sequences, roughly three fifths being singletons. The specimen sequenced was blood. The source is a man aged 40-55 years in good health. The conserved cysteine and the conserved F or W are not part of the CDR3 here. D genes are given only for firm matches.

d_call v_call cdr3_aa
- TRBV20-1 RMIGGTDTQY
TRBD2 TRBV5-1 ASSQGQGLAGPYNEQF
- TRBV20-1 SALDRGPTDTQY
- TRBV27 ASRNVKVGQNSPLH
TRBD2 TRBV4-2 ASSQGRTSGRSEQF
TRBD1 TRBV3-1 ASSPSDRFNNEQF
TRBD1 TRBV7-9 ASSPIAGGPEAF
- TRBV11-2 ASSPLQNYGYT
- TRBV7-9 ASSLPAGANTEAF
- TRBV6-1 ASSEAYSAGYT
TRBD1 TRBV6-6 ASRVGTGFYEQY
TRBD2 TRBV4-2 ASSQGAGVRQGEQF
- TRBV7-9 ASSPTGYEQF
- TRBV20-1 SAGGGWGLF
- TRBV10-3 AISDLAGTGAF
- TRBV7-2 ASSSDWGDWETPYEQY
TRBD1 TRBV5-6 ASSFADRGRFGYGYT
- TRBV29-1 SVYHRRIRDGHT
- TRBV28 ASSARTKGNEQF
TRBD2 TRBV7-7 ASSLRTSGPGTQY
TRBD2 TRBV9 ASSVVAAAGATDTQY
- TRBV5-1 ASSIGTDYEQY
- TRBV20-1 SAPGVFTEAF